This T cell receptor (beta chain) came from a study of blood T cells in healthy people across ages. For the study at large: Template switching picked up about one barcoded beta molecule for each two T cells.

A J-beta primer mix and a sample-barcoded 5' primer were used in a second PCR of roughly 7 to 12 cycles. From the 5' RACE reads, TCRdb called clonotypes with MiXCR, one entry per CDR3 protein. Among 760,000 or so distinct CDR3 sequences listed, 25% were seen once. V lost 11 bases and J 4 bases, leaving 20 bases between the germline ends. Germline V gives CDR1 MNHEY, CDR2 SVGEGT. The CDR3 sequence is 14 residues long. These sequences were also reported in another study, on T cells of mothers and their children.

Material for sequencing was blood. This sequence originates from a boy aged 5 to 17 in good health. V is TRBV6-2 or TRBV6-3 and J is TRBJ1-1, with TRBD1 as a possible D gene (5 bases). This CDR3 reads CAARGMTVLTEAFF. CDR3 in DNA: TGTGCCGCCCGGGGAATGACAGTACTCACTGAAGCTTTCTTT.